What follows describes a single T cell receptor beta chain. These data come from a study of blood T cell repertoires in COVID-19. Across the whole study: Specimens from acute and convalescent COVID-19 originated in the United States, Italy and Spain. Sample material is recorded as cDNA or gDNA derived from T cells, B-cell-depleted T cells, or PBMCs.

Germline V gene data show CDR1 as LGHDT and CDR2 as YNNKEL (reference sequence). The CDR3 is made up of 16 amino acids. V gave up 4 bases and J gave up 6 bases; unmatched junction bases: 8. Original data processing: Estimation of nucleated cell counts relied on the amplification of reference gene primers. This table comes from immunoSEQ multiplex PCR, and its TCRdb copy is limited to in-frame clones, with some not included. V, J and clone size are taken as reported in that table, and D and trimming were inferred from the DNA itself. The sample yields about 310,000 clones, 87% seen once. The chain employs TRBV3-1 (or the pseudogene TRBV3-2) and TRBJ1-5; 11 bases map to TRBD1. The source is a woman aged 45-65 years who had recovered from COVID-19. Sequenced material: peripheral blood. DNA of the CDR3: TGTGCCAGCAGCCGCGTGGGACAGGGGGTAACTCAGCCCCAGCATTTT. This codes for CASSRVGQGVTQPQHF.